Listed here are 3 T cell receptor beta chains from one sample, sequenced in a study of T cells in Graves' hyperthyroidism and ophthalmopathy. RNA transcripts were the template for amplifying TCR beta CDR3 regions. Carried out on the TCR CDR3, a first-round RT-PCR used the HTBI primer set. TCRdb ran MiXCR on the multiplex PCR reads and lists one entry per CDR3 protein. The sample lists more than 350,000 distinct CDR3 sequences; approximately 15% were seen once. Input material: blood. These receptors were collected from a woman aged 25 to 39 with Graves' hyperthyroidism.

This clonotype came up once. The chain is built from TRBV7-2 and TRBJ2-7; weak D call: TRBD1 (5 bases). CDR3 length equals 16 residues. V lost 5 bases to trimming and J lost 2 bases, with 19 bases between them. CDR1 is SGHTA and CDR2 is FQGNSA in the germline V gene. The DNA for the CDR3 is TGTGCCAGCAGCGTAGAGTTGGGGCGGAGCGCCTACGAGCAGTACTTC. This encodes CASSVELGRSAYEQYF.

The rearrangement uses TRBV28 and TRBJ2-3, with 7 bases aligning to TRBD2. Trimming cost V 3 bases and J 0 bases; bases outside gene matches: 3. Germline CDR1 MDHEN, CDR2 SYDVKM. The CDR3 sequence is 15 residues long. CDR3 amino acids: CASSFERGSTDTQYF. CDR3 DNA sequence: TGTGCCAGCAGTTTCGAGCGGGGTAGCACAGATACGCAGTATTTT.

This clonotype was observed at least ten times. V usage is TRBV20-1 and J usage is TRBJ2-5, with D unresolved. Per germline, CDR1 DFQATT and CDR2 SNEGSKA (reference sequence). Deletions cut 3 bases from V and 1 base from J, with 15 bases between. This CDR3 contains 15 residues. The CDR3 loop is CSASTSDTSQETQYF. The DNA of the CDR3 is TGCAGTGCTAGCACTTCCGACACCAGCCAAGAGACCCAGTACTTC.